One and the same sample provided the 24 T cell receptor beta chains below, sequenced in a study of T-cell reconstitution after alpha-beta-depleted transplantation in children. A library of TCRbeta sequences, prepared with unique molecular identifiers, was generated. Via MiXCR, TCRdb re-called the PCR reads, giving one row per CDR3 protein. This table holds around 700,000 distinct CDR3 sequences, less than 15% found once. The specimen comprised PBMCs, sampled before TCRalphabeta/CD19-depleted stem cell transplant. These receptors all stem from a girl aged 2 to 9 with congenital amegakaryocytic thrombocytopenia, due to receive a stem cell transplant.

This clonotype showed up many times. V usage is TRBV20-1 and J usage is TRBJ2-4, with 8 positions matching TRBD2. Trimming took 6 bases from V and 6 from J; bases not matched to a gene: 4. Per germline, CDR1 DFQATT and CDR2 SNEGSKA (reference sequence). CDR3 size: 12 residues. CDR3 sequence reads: CSANRGGNIQYF. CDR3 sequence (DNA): TGCAGTGCGAACCGGGGGGGAAACATTCAGTACTTC.

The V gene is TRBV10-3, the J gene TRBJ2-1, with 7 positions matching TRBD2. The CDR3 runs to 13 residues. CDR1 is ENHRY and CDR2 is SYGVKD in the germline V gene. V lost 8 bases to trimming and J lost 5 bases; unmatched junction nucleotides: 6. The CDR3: CAIGLEGHNEQFF. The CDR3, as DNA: TGTGCCATCGGACTAGAAGGACACAATGAGCAGTTCTTC.

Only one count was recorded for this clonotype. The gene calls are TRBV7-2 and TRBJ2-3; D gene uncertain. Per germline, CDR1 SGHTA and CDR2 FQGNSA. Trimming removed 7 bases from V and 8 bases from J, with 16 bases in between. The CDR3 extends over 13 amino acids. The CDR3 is CASNAVPAGTQYF. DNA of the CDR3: TGTGCCAGCAACGCGGTTCCAGCCGGTACGCAGTATTTT.

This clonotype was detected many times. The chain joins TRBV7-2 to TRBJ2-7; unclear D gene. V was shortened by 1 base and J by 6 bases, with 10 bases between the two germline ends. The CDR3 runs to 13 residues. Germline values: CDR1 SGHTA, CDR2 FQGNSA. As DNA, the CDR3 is TGTGCCAGCAGCTTAGGCAGTAGGTTCGAGCAGTACTTC. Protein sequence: CASSLGSRFEQYF.

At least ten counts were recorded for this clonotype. CDR3 in amino acids: CAISDESRGNTGELFF. In DNA form, the CDR3 reads TGTGCCATCAGTGATGAATCCAGGGGCAACACCGGGGAGCTGTTTTTT. The gene calls are TRBV10-3 and TRBJ2-2, with a tentative D call TRBD1 (6 bases). The CDR3 is 16 residues long. Trimming took off 3 bases at V and 2 bases at J, with 13 bases between the two ends. Germline V gene lookup returns CDR1 ENHRY and CDR2 SYGVKD.

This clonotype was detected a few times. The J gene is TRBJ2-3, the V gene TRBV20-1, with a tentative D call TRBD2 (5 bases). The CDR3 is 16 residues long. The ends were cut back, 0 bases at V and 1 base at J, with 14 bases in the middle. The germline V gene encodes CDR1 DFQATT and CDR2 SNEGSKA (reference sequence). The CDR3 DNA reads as TGCAGTGCTAGAGATTGGGCGGGCGCCGGCACAGATACGCAGTATTTT. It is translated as CSARDWAGAGTDTQYF.

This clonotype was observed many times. The CDR3 loop is CSVKRTASYEQYF. For the CDR3, the DNA is TGCAGCGTTAAAAGGACAGCGAGCTACGAGCAGTACTTC. The chain joins TRBV29-1 to TRBJ2-7; D is possibly TRBD1 (6 bases). The germline gives CDR1 SQVTM, CDR2 ANQGSEA. This CDR3 region has 13 residues. Between the trimmed V and J ends, which lost 5 bases and 3 bases, there was a span of 14 bases.

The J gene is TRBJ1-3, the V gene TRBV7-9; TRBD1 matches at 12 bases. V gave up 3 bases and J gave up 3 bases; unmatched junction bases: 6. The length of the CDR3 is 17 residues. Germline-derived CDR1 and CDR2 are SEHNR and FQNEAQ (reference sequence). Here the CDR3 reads CASSLGTGGANGNTIYF. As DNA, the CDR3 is TGTGCCAGCAGCTTGGGGACAGGGGGCGCAAATGGAAACACCATATATTTT.

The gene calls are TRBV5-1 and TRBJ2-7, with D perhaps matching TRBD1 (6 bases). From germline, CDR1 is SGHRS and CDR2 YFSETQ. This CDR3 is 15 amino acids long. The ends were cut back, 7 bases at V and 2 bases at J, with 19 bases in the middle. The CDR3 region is CASHNSGTQAYEQYF. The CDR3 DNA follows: TGCGCCAGCCACAACTCCGGGACACAAGCCTACGAGCAGTACTTC.

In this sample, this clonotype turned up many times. The CDR3 nucleotides are TGCGCCAGCAGCCTTGGGGGGAGCTCACCCCTCCACTTT. This codes for CASSLGGSSPLHF. This sequence joins TRBV5-1 and TRBJ1-6; D perhaps matches TRBD1 (5 bases). V was cut by 4 bases and J by 10 bases, with 12 bases left in between. This CDR3 has 13 residues. In germline, CDR1 is SGHRS, CDR2 YFSETQ.

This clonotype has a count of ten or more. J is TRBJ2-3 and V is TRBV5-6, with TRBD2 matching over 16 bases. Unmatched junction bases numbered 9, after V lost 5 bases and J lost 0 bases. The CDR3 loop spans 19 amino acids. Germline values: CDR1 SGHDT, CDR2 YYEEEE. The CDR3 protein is CASRRGLAGGAFSTDTQYF. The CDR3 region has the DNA TGTGCCAGCAGGAGGGGACTAGCGGGAGGGGCGTTTAGCACAGATACGCAGTATTTT.

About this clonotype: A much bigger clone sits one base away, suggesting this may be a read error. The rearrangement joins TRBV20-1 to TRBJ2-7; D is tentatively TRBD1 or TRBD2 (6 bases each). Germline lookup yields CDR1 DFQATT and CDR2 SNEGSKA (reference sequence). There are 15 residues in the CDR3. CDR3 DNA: TGCGGTGCTAGCGTCTCGGGGGCTGAATTTTACGAGCAGTACTTC. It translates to CGASVSGAEFYEQYF.

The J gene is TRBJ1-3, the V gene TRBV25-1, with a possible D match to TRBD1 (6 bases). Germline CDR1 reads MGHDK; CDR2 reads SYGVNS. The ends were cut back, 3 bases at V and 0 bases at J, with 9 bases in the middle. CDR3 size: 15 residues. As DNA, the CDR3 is TGTGCCAGCAGTGATGCCAGGGGCTCTGGAAACACCATATATTTT. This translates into CASSDARGSGNTIYF.

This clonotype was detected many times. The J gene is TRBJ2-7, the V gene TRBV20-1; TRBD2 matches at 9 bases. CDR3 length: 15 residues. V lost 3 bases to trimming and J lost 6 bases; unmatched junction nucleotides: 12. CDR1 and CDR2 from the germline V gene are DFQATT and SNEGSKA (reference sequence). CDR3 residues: CSASIAGVQYGEQYF. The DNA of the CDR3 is TGCAGTGCTAGCATAGCGGGAGTACAATATGGCGAGCAGTACTTC.

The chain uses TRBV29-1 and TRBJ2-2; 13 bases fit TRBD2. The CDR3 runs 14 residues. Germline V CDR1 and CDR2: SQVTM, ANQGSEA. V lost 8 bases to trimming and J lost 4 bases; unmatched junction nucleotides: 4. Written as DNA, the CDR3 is TGCAGCTTCCGACTAGCGGGGGGCACCGGGGAGCTGTTTTTT. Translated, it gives CSFRLAGGTGELFF.

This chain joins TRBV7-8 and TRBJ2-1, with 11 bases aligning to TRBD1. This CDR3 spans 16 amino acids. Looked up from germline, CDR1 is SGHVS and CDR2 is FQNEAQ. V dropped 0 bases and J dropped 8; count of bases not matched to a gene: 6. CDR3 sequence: CASSLARTGGGDEQFF. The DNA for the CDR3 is TGTGCCAGCAGCTTAGCGCGGACAGGGGGCGGGGATGAGCAGTTCTTC.

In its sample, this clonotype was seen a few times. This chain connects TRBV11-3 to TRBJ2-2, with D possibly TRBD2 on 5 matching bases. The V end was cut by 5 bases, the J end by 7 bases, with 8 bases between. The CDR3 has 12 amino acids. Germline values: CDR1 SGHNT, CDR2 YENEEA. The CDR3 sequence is CASSQRGGELFF. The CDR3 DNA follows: TGTGCCAGCAGCCAACGGGGCGGGGAGCTGTTTTTT.

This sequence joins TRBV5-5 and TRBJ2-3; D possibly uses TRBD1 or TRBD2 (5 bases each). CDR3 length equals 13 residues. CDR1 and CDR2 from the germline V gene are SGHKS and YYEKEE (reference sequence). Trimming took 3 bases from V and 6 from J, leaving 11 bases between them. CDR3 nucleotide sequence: TGTGCCAGCAGCTCCCGGGGCCGGGATACGCAGTATTTT. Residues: CASSSRGRDTQYF.

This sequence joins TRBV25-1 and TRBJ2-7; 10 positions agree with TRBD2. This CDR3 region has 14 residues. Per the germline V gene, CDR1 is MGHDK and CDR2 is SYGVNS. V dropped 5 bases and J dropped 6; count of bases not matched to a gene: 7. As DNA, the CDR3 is TGTGCCAGCAGTCCCAGCGGGAGGGCGTCCGAGCAGTACTTC. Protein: CASSPSGRASEQYF.

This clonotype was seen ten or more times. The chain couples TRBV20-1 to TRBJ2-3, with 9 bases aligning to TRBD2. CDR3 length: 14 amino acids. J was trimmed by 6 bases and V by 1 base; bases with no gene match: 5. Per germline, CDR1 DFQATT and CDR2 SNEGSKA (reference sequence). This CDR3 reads CSARVQSGRDTQYF. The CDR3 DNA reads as TGCAGTGCTAGAGTGCAAAGCGGGAGGGATACGCAGTATTTT.

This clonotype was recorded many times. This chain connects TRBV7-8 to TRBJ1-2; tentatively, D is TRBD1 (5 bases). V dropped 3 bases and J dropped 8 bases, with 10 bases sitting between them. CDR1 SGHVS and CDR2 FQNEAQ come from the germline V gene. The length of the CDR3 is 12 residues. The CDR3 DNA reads TGTGCCAGCAGCTTTAGTAGGGACGGCTACACCTTC. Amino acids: CASSFSRDGYTF.

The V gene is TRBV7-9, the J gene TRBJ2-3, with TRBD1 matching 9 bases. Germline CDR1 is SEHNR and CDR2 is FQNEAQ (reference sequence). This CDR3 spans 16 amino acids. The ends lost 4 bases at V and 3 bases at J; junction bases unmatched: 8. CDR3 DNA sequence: TGTGCCAGCAGCTGGACGGACAGGGGCGCAACAGATACGCAGTATTTT. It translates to CASSWTDRGATDTQYF.

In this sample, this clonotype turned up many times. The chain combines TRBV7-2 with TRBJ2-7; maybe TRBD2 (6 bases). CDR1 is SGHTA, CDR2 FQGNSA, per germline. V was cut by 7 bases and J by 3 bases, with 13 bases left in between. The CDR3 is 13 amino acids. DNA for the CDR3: TGTGCCAGCATGCGGGATGTGGGCTACGAGCAGTACTTC. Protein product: CASMRDVGYEQYF.

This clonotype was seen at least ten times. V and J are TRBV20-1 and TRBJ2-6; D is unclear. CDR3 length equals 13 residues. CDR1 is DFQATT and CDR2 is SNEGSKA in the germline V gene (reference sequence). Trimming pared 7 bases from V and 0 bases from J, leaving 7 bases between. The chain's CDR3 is CSGRNSGANVLTF. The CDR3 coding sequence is TGCAGTGGACGGAACTCTGGGGCCAACGTCCTGACTTTC.